This is a list of T cell receptor beta chains from one sample in a study of cytomegalovirus exposure and HLA in healthy donors. Assay used: immunoSEQ multiplex PCR; TCRdb lists only in-frame clones, some missing. Of around 150,000 clones listed, approximately 70% were seen once; the top ten hold around 1.6%. The sequencing input was PBMCs. These receptors were obtained from a human donor in good health. The CDR3 runs from the conserved cysteine through the conserved F or W.

TRBV6-1,TRBJ2-7,CASSEGSMRDGYEQYF
TRBV5-4,TRBJ2-1,CASSPTGSNGNEQFF
TRBV11-2,TRBJ1-1,CASSLVTGGWNTEAFF
TRBV11-3,TRBJ2-3,CASTAGSTDTQYF
TRBV18,TRBJ2-1,CASSPRDTGTLSYNEQFF
TRBV5-1,TRBJ1-6,CASSLGTGTGAPLHF
TRBV27,TRBJ1-1,CASRRGTGDYTEAFF
TRBV29-1,TRBJ2-7,CSGELSGGGASGIYEQYF
TRBV10-3,TRBJ2-2,CATSSPGELFF
TRBV29-1,TRBJ2-3,CSGGQGASDTQYF
TRBV5-6,TRBJ1-1,CASSLRRGGRTFSTEAFF
TRBV15,TRBJ2-5,CATSQPGQGASETQYF
TRBV10-3,TRBJ1-1,CAISRGEGTTEAFF
TRBV11-3,TRBJ2-3,CASEGTSGDTDTQYF
TRBV7-9,TRBJ1-1,CASSPGDRMNTEAFF
TRBV5-4,TRBJ2-1,CASSLVGGTSYNEQFF